This entry lists 22 T cell receptor beta chains sequenced from one sample in a study of OX40 agonist ivuxolimab in advanced cancers. Measured with immunoSEQ multiplex PCR; TCRdb has only the in-frame clones, and not every one. Of 15,000 to 25,000 clones in the sample, around 83% were seen once. The input for sequencing was CD4+ or CD8+ T cells sorted from blood, taken in a trial of the OX40 agonist ivuxolimab. Receptors originate from an adult with an advanced solid tumor such as melanoma, head and neck, liver or kidney cancer.

The rearrangement joins TRBV30 to TRBJ2-7; 7 nucleotides line up with TRBD1. J was trimmed by 1 base and V by 4 bases; bases with no gene match: 10. CDR1 GTSNPN and CDR2 SVGIG come from the germline V gene (reference sequence). This CDR3 has 15 amino acids. CDR3 sequence reads: CAWIGAVTGSYEQYF. For the CDR3, the DNA is TGTGCCTGGATCGGGGCGGTGACAGGGTCCTACGAGCAGTACTTC.

The chain links TRBV2 to TRBJ2-7; unclear D gene. Trimming shortened V by 5 bases and J by 7 bases, and 9 bases separated the two germline ends. This CDR3 is 11 amino acids long. Per germline, CDR1 SNHLY and CDR2 FYNNEI. CDR3: CASSPGREQYF. CDR3 in DNA: TGTGCCAGCAGTCCTGGTCGAGAGCAGTACTTC. The entire variable domain, with the rest obtained from reference TRBV2 and TRBJ2-7, is as follows: EPEVTQTPSHQVTQMGQEVILRCVPISNHLYFYWYRQILGQKVEFLVSFYNNEISEKSEIFDDQFSVERPDGSNFTLKIRSTKLEDSAMYFCASSPGREQYFGPGTRLTVT.

The CDR3 loop reads CASSPGQNQETQYF. The CDR3 nucleotides read TGTGCCAGCAGTCCCGGACAGAACCAAGAGACCCAGTACTTC. The gene calls are TRBV27 and TRBJ2-5; D is possibly TRBD1 (6 bases). CDR1 MNHEY and CDR2 SMNVEV come from the germline V gene (reference sequence). V was shortened by 5 bases and J by 0 bases, with 10 bases between the two germline ends. This CDR3 spans 14 amino acids.

The chain carries TRBV7-9 and TRBJ1-2; D gene uncertain. CDR3 size: 14 residues. Trimming left V 5 bases short and J 4 bases short, with 14 bases between. Per germline, CDR1 SEHNR and CDR2 FQNEAQ (reference sequence). This chain's CDR3 is CASSPSSVGYGYTF. The CDR3 nucleotides are TGTGCCAGCAGCCCCTCATCAGTAGGCTATGGCTACACCTTC.

By share, this clone counts as medium-sized (0.01 to 0.1%). The chain combines TRBV15 with TRBJ2-1, with 9 bases lining up with TRBD2. There are 17 residues in the CDR3. Germline values: CDR1 LNHNV, CDR2 YYDKDF (reference sequence). V lost 0 bases, J lost 5 bases, and 8 bases stayed unmatched. CDR3 bases: TGTGCCACCAGCAGAGATCTCCCTAGCGGGACTGACAATGAGCAGTTCTTC. This codes for CATSRDLPSGTDNEQFF. The full variable domain, completed using reference TRBV15 and TRBJ2-1, is DAMVIQNPRYQVTQFGKPVTLSCSQTLNHNVMYWYQQKSSQAPKLLFHYYDKDFNNEADTPDNFQSRRPNTSFCFLDIRSPGLGDTAMYLCATSRDLPSGTDNEQFFGPGTRLTVL.

V is TRBV27 and J is TRBJ2-7, with 7 bases matching TRBD2. This CDR3 region has 15 residues. V trimming: 1 base; J trimming: 5 bases; junction bases outside the gene matches: 8. Germline V gene sequence: CDR1 MNHEY, CDR2 SMNVEV (reference sequence). CDR3 region: CASSLYRAGFHEQYF. The DNA of the CDR3 is TGTGCCAGCAGTTTATATCGAGCGGGATTCCACGAGCAGTACTTC.

This chain joins TRBV18 and TRBJ2-7; D remains unclear. Germline loops: CDR1 KGHSH, CDR2 LQKENI. Deletions cut 3 bases from V and 0 bases from J, with 24 bases between. The CDR3 length is 19 residues. The DNA for the CDR3 is TGTGCCAGCTCACCCCTTTCAGGCTATCTAAACCAACTCTCCTACGAGCAGTACTTC. It yields the protein CASSPLSGYLNQLSYEQYF.

The J gene is TRBJ1-2, the V gene TRBV6-6; D is ambiguous. The germline V gene has CDR1 MNHNY and CDR2 SVGAGI (reference sequence). Trimming stripped 4 bases from V and 3 bases from J, with 9 bases between. CDR3 length equals 13 residues. The CDR3 protein is CASSLEGYYGYTF. CDR3 coding DNA: TGTGCCAGCAGTTTGGAGGGCTACTATGGCTACACCTTC.

V gene TRBV10-3 combines with J gene TRBJ1-1; the D is unclear. The CDR3 extends over 12 amino acids. The germline V gene has CDR1 ENHRY and CDR2 SYGVKD. The V end was cut by 6 bases, the J end by 5 bases, with 10 bases between. CDR3 loop: CAIRASGTEAFF. In nucleotides, the CDR3 is TGTGCCATCAGAGCATCTGGGACTGAAGCTTTCTTT.

This chain uses TRBV15 with TRBJ2-4; possible D gene TRBD2, 6 bases. The CDR3 is made up of 17 amino acids. Trimming cost V 0 bases and J 3 bases, with 15 bases left between them. The germline V gene has CDR1 LNHNV and CDR2 YYDKDF (reference sequence). CDR3 region: CATSRDRGLGGKNIQYF. The CDR3 DNA reads TGTGCCACCAGCAGAGATCGGGGATTGGGGGGCAAAAACATTCAGTACTTC.

V is TRBV6-5 and J is TRBJ2-7; D uncertain. There are 12 residues in the CDR3. Looked up from germline, CDR1 is MNHEY and CDR2 is SVGAGI. Trimming shortened V by 5 bases and J by 3 bases, and 8 bases separated the two germline ends. CDR3 nucleotides: TGTGCCAGCAGTCCCCCCAGCTACGAGCAGTACTTC. It is translated as CASSPPSYEQYF.

The chain combines TRBV19 with TRBJ2-5, with 10 bases that match TRBD1. V dropped 6 bases and J dropped 5; count of bases not matched to a gene: 3. The CDR3 is 13 residues long. Germline V gives CDR1 LNHDA, CDR2 SQIVND (reference sequence). CDR3 loop: CASSRTGGETQYF. CDR3 bases: TGTGCCAGTAGCAGGACAGGGGGTGAGACCCAGTACTTC.

The chain joins TRBV28 to TRBJ2-1; tentatively, D is TRBD2 (5 bases). The CDR3 consists of 12 residues. Trimming took 3 bases from V and 10 from J, leaving 10 bases between them. The germline V gene encodes CDR1 MDHEN and CDR2 SYDVKM. The CDR3 nucleotides are TGTGCCAGCAGTTTTGCGGGCTGGGAGCAGTTCTTC. This gives the protein CASSFAGWEQFF.

V is TRBV19 and J is TRBJ1-1; D unresolved. The V end lost 7 bases, the J end lost 3 bases, and 18 bases lay between the germline ends. The CDR3 is 15 amino acids. Germline CDR1 and CDR2: LNHDA and SQIVND (reference sequence). The CDR3 loop reads CASMEAGGSDTEAFF. The CDR3 bases are TGTGCCAGTATGGAGGCTGGCGGCTCGGACACTGAAGCTTTCTTT.

The genes are TRBV11-2 and TRBJ2-1; D not certain. V was cut by 0 bases and J by 8 bases, with 11 bases left in between. This CDR3 is 14 amino acids long. Germline lookup yields CDR1 SGHAT and CDR2 FQNNGV. The CDR3 reads CASSLEKEFDEQFF. The CDR3 DNA is TGTGCCAGCAGCTTAGAAAAGGAGTTCGATGAGCAGTTCTTC.

The chain combines TRBV7-9 with TRBJ2-1, with 8 bases identical to TRBD2. CDR3 length equals 18 residues. J gave up 0 bases and V 5 bases, and 12 bases lay outside the gene matches. Germline loops: CDR1 SEHNR, CDR2 FQNEAQ (reference sequence). This CDR3 reads CASSRMGSAGVSYNEQFF. The CDR3, as DNA: TGTGCCAGCAGCCGGATGGGATCAGCGGGAGTCTCCTACAATGAGCAGTTCTTC.

This chain uses TRBV15 with TRBJ2-1, with 8 bases fitting TRBD1. CDR3 length equals 13 residues. The germline CDR1 and CDR2 sequences are LNHNV and YYDKDF (reference sequence). J was trimmed by 12 bases and V by 5 bases; bases with no gene match: 9. For the CDR3, the DNA is TGTGCCACCAGCCCCAGGGGGCTAGCGCGGCAGTTCTTC. Protein product: CATSPRGLARQFF.

V gene TRBV6-5 combines with J gene TRBJ2-7, with D perhaps matching TRBD1 (5 bases). Trimming took off 6 bases at V and 0 bases at J, with 12 bases between the two ends. This CDR3 is built from 14 residues. Germline lookup yields CDR1 MNHEY and CDR2 SVGAGI. CDR3 coding DNA: TGTGCCAGCAGCGCCGGACACTCCTCCTACGAGCAGTACTTC. Translation: CASSAGHSSYEQYF.

The V call is TRBV10-3, the J call TRBJ1-1; D remains ambiguous. Trimming left V 6 bases short and J 0 bases short, with 8 bases between. Germline V lookup: CDR1 ENHRY, CDR2 SYGVKD. The length of the CDR3 is 13 residues. CDR3 coding DNA: TGTGCCATCAGGGGCCCAATGAACACTGAAGCTTTCTTT. Translated, it gives CAIRGPMNTEAFF.

The rearrangement uses TRBV19 and TRBJ2-3; the match to TRBD2 covers 9 bases. The CDR3 is 18 amino acids. V dropped 1 base and J dropped 0; count of bases not matched to a gene: 8. Germline V lookup: CDR1 LNHDA, CDR2 SQIVND (reference sequence). The CDR3 sequence is CASSIGPSSGVSTDTQYF. In DNA form, the CDR3 reads TGTGCCAGTAGTATAGGTCCTTCTAGCGGGGTTAGCACAGATACGCAGTATTTT.

The J gene is TRBJ1-4, the V gene TRBV11-2; unclear D gene. Germline CDR1 is SGHAT and CDR2 is FQNNGV. The CDR3 length is 13 residues. Trimming took 8 bases from V and 0 from J, leaving 7 bases between them. The DNA of the CDR3 is TGTGCCAGCCGAAGGGCAACTAATGAAAAACTGTTTTTT. Amino acids: CASRRATNEKLFF.

V usage is TRBV19 and J usage is TRBJ2-2; 7 nucleotides agree with TRBD2. J gave up 4 bases and V 8 bases, and 13 bases lay outside the gene matches. CDR3 length: 16 amino acids. CDR1 and CDR2 (germline): LNHDA, SQIVND (reference sequence). In DNA, the CDR3 is TGTGCCAGTTCCAGACTCCCACGGGAGGTCACCGGGGAGCTGTTTTTT. Its translation: CASSRLPREVTGELFF.